The 18 T cell receptor beta chains below all came from one sample that was sequenced in a study of CD8 T cells in Susac syndrome. RNA was extracted with the RNeasy kit, and a quantity of roughly 0.5 to 1 ug was reverse transcribed using random hexamers. TCRdb reanalysed the immunoSEQ multiplex PCR reads using MiXCR and keeps one entry per CDR3 protein. Of some 220,000 distinct CDR3 sequences in the sample, about 96% were seen once. The sample was CD4+ T cells from PBMCs. These receptors originate from a human donor with multiple sclerosis.

The gene calls are TRBV11-2 and TRBJ2-7; 7 bases agree with TRBD2. In germline, CDR1 is SGHAT, CDR2 FQNNGV. This CDR3 spans 15 amino acids. J was trimmed by 6 bases and V by 4 bases; bases with no gene match: 12. The chain's CDR3 is CASSWKREGSGEQYF. CDR3 DNA: TGTGCCAGCAGCTGGAAGAGGGAGGGAAGCGGCGAGCAGTACTTC.

The chain carries TRBV2 and TRBJ2-1; the D is unclear. V was trimmed by 6 bases and J by 8 bases, leaving 11 bases between them. This CDR3 contains 12 residues. Germline values: CDR1 SNHLY, CDR2 FYNNEI. For the CDR3, the DNA is TGTGCCAGCAGAGATAGGGCGTATGAGCAGTTCTTC. It is translated as CASRDRAYEQFF.

J is TRBJ2-1 and V is TRBV28; D gene uncertain. Germline CDR1 MDHEN, CDR2 SYDVKM. The V gene lost 2 bases and the J gene lost 6 bases, with 5 bases spanning the gap. This CDR3 has 12 residues. CDR3 region: CASSLILNEQFF. The DNA of the CDR3 is TGTGCCAGCAGTTTAATCCTCAATGAGCAGTTCTTC.

This clonotype was counted a single time. The chain uses TRBV12-3 or TRBV12-4 and TRBJ1-5; D not resolved. Between the trimmed V and J ends, which lost 5 bases and 5 bases, there was a span of 13 bases. CDR3 length: 14 amino acids. In DNA, the CDR3 is TGTGCCAGCAGTAACACCGACAAATATCAGCCCCAGCATTTT. It specifies CASSNTDKYQPQHF.

The rearrangement links TRBV29-1 to TRBJ1-1; D possibly corresponds to TRBD1 (5 bases). V was pared by 6 bases and J by 1 base, with 12 bases between. Per germline, CDR1 SQVTM and CDR2 ANQGSEA. This CDR3 contains 13 residues. The DNA for the CDR3 is TGCAGCGTGGGGAGGGGTGGGAACACTGAAGCTTTCTTT. Translated: CSVGRGGNTEAFF.

J is TRBJ1-5 and V is TRBV10-3; 7 positions agree with TRBD1. Trimming cost V 10 bases and J 4 bases; bases outside gene matches: 7. The CDR3 runs to 13 residues. Germline V lookup: CDR1 ENHRY, CDR2 SYGVKD. DNA for the CDR3: TGTGCCACTCTCGGACAGGTTAATCAGCCCCAGCATTTT. As protein: CATLGQVNQPQHF.

The chain carries TRBV3-1 and TRBJ2-5; D uncertain. The CDR3 consists of 15 residues. Germline V lookup: CDR1 LGHDT, CDR2 YNNKEL (reference sequence). V lost 0 bases and J 5 bases, leaving 13 bases between the germline ends. The CDR3 loop is CASSQENSPLETQYF. Written as DNA, the CDR3 is TGTGCCAGCAGCCAAGAAAACTCCCCGTTGGAGACCCAGTACTTC.

V usage is TRBV29-1 and J usage is TRBJ2-7; D gene unclear. CDR3 length: 11 amino acids. Per germline, CDR1 SQVTM and CDR2 ANQGSEA. Trimming cost V 6 bases and J 5 bases, with 11 bases left between them. CDR3 region: CSVYKEHEQYF. The CDR3 region has the DNA TGCAGCGTATACAAGGAGCACGAGCAGTACTTC.

V is TRBV12-3 or TRBV12-4 and J is TRBJ1-2; TRBD1 might be the D (5 bases). V was shortened by 3 bases and J by 4 bases, with 12 bases between the two germline ends. The CDR3 sequence is 14 residues long. CDR3 in DNA: TGTGCCAGCAGTTTGGTTGGTGGGGGCTATGGCTACACCTTC. Amino acids: CASSLVGGGYGYTF.

This chain joins TRBV19 and TRBJ1-2; the D is unclear. In germline, CDR1 is LNHDA, CDR2 SQIVND (reference sequence). The CDR3 runs 13 residues. V was trimmed by 7 bases and J by 8 bases, leaving 17 bases between them. CDR3 coding DNA: TGTGCCAGTAAGAAACGGGTGACGGACGGCTACACCTTC. Protein product: CASKKRVTDGYTF.

The rearrangement joins TRBV12-3 or TRBV12-4 to TRBJ2-6, with TRBD2 matching over 7 bases. Trimming cost V 4 bases and J 0 bases; bases outside gene matches: 0. The CDR3 covers 15 residues. The CDR3 DNA is TGTGCCAGCAGTTGGGGGGGCTCTGGGGCCAACGTCCTGACTTTC. As protein: CASSWGGSGANVLTF.

V is TRBV9 and J is TRBJ2-1; 7 positions match TRBD2. The CDR3 totals 13 residues. CDR1 is SGDLS and CDR2 is YYNGEE in the germline V gene. J gave up 5 bases and V 6 bases, and 5 bases lay outside the gene matches. The CDR3 bases are TGTGCCAGCAATAGGCTAGCGGACAATGAGCAGTTCTTC. It specifies CASNRLADNEQFF.

The chain carries TRBV11-2 and TRBJ2-7; 7 bases are a match to TRBD1. This CDR3 has 16 amino acids. CDR1 and CDR2 (germline): SGHAT, FQNNGV. J was trimmed by 0 bases and V by 5 bases; bases with no gene match: 10. CDR3 bases: TGTGCCAGCAGCCGCATTGGGGGACAGAGCTCCTACGAGCAGTACTTC. This gives the protein CASSRIGGQSSYEQYF.

This CDR3 is CASSIPISPGTEAFF. The CDR3 region has the DNA TGTGCCAGCAGTATCCCGATCAGCCCGGGGACTGAAGCTTTCTTT. The chain is built from TRBV28 and TRBJ1-1; D ambiguous. V shed 5 bases and J shed 5 bases, with 18 bases lying between them. The CDR3 loop spans 15 amino acids. The germline gives CDR1 MDHEN, CDR2 SYDVKM. Full variable domain (outside the CDR3, taken from reference TRBV28 and TRBJ1-1): DVKVTQSSRYLVKRTGEKVFLECVQDMDHENMFWYRQDPGLGLRLIYFSYDVKMKEKGDIPEGYSVSREKKERFSLILESASTNQTSMYLCASSIPISPGTEAFFGQGTRLTVV.

This chain links TRBV3-1 with TRBJ1-2; D not resolved. CDR3 length: 13 residues. Germline values: CDR1 LGHDT, CDR2 YNNKEL (reference sequence). Trimming stripped 2 bases from V and 5 bases from J, with 9 bases between. The CDR3 sequence: CASSQSVTYGYTF. The CDR3, as DNA: TGTGCCAGCAGCCAATCAGTGACTTATGGCTACACCTTC.

The chain carries TRBV14 and TRBJ2-3; D is possibly TRBD1 (6 bases). V gave up 1 base and J gave up 0 bases, with 11 bases separating them. CDR1 is SGHDN, CDR2 FVKESK, per germline. The CDR3 runs 16 residues. CDR3 in DNA: TGTGCCAGCAGCCAAGCAGGGGTAATGAGCACAGATACGCAGTATTTT. The encoded protein is CASSQAGVMSTDTQYF.

This clonotype was observed a single time. V and J are TRBV20-1 and TRBJ2-3; the match to TRBD2 covers 13 bases. This CDR3 has 15 residues. J was trimmed by 3 bases and V by 5 bases; bases with no gene match: 5. Germline CDR1 and CDR2: DFQATT and SNEGSKA (reference sequence). This chain's CDR3 is CSAPGTSGVTDTQYF. The CDR3 coding sequence is TGCAGTGCTCCTGGGACTAGCGGGGTGACAGATACGCAGTATTTT.

The CDR3 nucleotides are TGTGCCAGCAGTCCTATGGGCCCAGTGACCCAGTACTTC. It yields the protein CASSPMGPVTQYF. The rearrangement joins TRBV27 to TRBJ2-5; D gene uncertain. CDR1 is MNHEY and CDR2 is SMNVEV in the germline V gene (reference sequence). The germline V and J ends were trimmed by 5 bases and 7 bases, with 14 bases remaining between them. The CDR3 runs 13 residues.